The present T cell receptor (beta chain) was sequenced within a study of early T cells in non-severe SARS-CoV-2 infection. Study as a whole: Sequencing targeted bulk RNA from unsorted whole blood, leaving chains unpaired.

This clonotype has just a few counts. Its antigen is not known. Study-wide points: Anti-spike CD8 responses were favored in VDJdb matching, and private and CD4 specificities were missed.

Individual cDNA molecules received unique molecular identifiers during library preparation. One entry per CDR3 protein results from TCRdb running MiXCR on the 5' RACE reads. In the table there are approximately 110,000 distinct CDR3 sequences, approximately 15% of which are singletons. Sample: whole blood. This receptor was obtained from an adult who was a healthcare worker with PCR-confirmed SARS-CoV-2 infection or an uninfected control (not recorded which).

CDR3 DNA sequence: TGTGCCAGCAGTGGTATTAGCTGGCAGGGCAGCAGTACCACTGAAGCTTTCTTT. It translates to CASSGISWQGSSTTEAFF. The V call is TRBV6-1, the J call TRBJ1-1, with a tentative D call TRBD1 (5 bases). This CDR3 region has 18 residues. With 4 bases removed from V and 4 bases from J, the gap between germline ends came to 25 bases. CDR1 and CDR2 (germline): MNHNS, SASEGT.